The 3 T cell receptor beta chains below come from one sample, sequenced in a study of blood T cell repertoires in COVID-19. Assay: immunoSEQ multiplex PCR; the TCRdb copy retains only in-frame clones and omits some. The repertoire holds hundreds of thousands of clones, 86% seen once, with approximately 3.3% in the top ten. Material for sequencing was PBMCs or T cells enriched from blood (not recorded which). These receptors came from a woman between 50 and 59 years old in a cohort exposed to, infected with or recovered from COVID-19 (not recorded which).

The chain carries TRBV9 and TRBJ2-1; 7 bases are a match to TRBD1. The CDR3 totals 15 residues. In germline, CDR1 is SGDLS, CDR2 YYNGEE. Trimming took 3 bases from V and 6 from J; bases not matched to a gene: 9. The CDR3 spells CASSGGAGTANEQFF. CDR3 nucleotides: TGTGCCAGCAGCGGGGGCGCAGGGACAGCCAATGAGCAGTTCTTC.

This clone was picked up a small number of times. The CDR3 sequence: CASSIGGFNEKLFF. The CDR3 bases are TGTGCCAGTAGTATTGGGGGGTTTAATGAAAAACTGTTTTTT. V and J are TRBV19 and TRBJ1-4; the D gene is possibly TRBD1 (5 bases). The CDR3 runs 14 residues. Germline V gene data show CDR1 as LNHDA and CDR2 as SQIVND (reference sequence). With 3 bases removed from V and 4 bases from J, the gap between germline ends came to 9 bases.

V usage is TRBV5-1 and J usage is TRBJ2-3; TRBD2 might be the D (5 bases). V was cut by 5 bases and J by 4 bases, with 14 bases left in between. The V gene's germline CDR1 is SGHRS and CDR2 YFSETQ. CDR3 size: 14 residues. The CDR3 nucleotides read TGCGCCAGCAGGATACTAGAGGCGGCAGATACGCAGTATTTT. It specifies CASRILEAADTQYF.